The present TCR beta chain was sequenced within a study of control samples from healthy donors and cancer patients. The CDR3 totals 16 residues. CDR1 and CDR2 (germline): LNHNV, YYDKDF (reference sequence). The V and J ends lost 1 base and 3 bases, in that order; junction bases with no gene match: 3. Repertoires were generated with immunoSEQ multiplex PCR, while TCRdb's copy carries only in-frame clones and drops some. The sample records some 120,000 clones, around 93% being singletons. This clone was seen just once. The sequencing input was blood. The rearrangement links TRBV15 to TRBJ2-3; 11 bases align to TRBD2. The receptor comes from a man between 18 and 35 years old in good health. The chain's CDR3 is CATSRVSSGGTDTQYF. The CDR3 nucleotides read TGTGCCACCAGCAGAGTCTCTAGCGGGGGGACAGATACGCAGTATTTT.